This TCR beta chain was captured in a study of blood T cell repertoires in COVID-19. This table comes from immunoSEQ multiplex PCR, and its TCRdb copy is limited to in-frame clones, with some not included. The profile covers 120,000 or so clones, with roughly four fifths appearing a single time and around 10% taken by the ten largest. This clone has more than one count but fewer than ten. Sequencing input: peripheral blood. This TCR came from a human donor in a cohort sampled during active COVID-19.

CDR3 in amino acids: CASSYSGQGGINGAFF. The CDR3 DNA follows: TGTGCCAGCAGTTACTCGGGACAGGGTGGGATAAACGGAGCTTTCTTT. The chain uses TRBV6-5 and TRBJ1-1; 9 bases align to TRBD1. This CDR3 comprises 16 residues. Germline trimming cut 0 bases from V and 10 bases from J; bases unmatched to any gene: 12. The germline V gene has CDR1 MNHEY and CDR2 SVGAGI.